This T cell receptor beta chain emerged from a study of blood T cell repertoires in COVID-19. Study overall: Acute-phase and convalescent COVID-19 samples originated in the United States, Italy and Spain. PBMCs, B-cell-depleted T cells, or T cells were the source of the cDNA or gDNA that made up the material.

The Seattle patients, enrolled during active infection, were followed longitudinally. Per the study methods: For nucleated cells, counts were estimated from reference gene primer amplification. The protocol was immunoSEQ multiplex PCR, while the TCRdb copy is restricted to in-frame clones and leaves out a portion. D and trimming come from the DNA, and the V and J calls and clone size come from that table. Among 250,000 to 300,000 clones listed, around nine tenths were seen once. Note on this clone: The limits of the CDR3 on the DNA are not certain, so only TCRdb's listed CDR3 is given.

A total of 17 residues make up the CDR3, ends included. The TCR comes from a woman in her 30s with COVID-19, enrolled during active disease. The chain couples TRBV21-1 to TRBJ1-5; the table's D call TRBD1 went unverified against the DNA. TRBV21-1 is a known pseudogene. Source material: peripheral blood. The chain's CDR3 is CASRVGQGADSNQPQHF.